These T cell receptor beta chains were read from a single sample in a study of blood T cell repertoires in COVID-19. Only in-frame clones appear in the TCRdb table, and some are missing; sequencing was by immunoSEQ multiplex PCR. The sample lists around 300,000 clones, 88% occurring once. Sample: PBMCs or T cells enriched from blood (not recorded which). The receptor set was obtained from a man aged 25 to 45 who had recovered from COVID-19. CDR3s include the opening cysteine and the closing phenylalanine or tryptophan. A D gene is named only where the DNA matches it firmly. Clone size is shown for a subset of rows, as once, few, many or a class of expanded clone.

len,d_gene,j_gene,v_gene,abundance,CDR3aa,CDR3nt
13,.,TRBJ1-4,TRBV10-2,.,CASSEWADEKLFF,TGCGCCAGCAGTGAGTGGGCAGATGAAAAACTGTTTTTT
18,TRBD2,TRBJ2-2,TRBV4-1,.,CASSQVLAGAGNTGELFF,TGCGCCAGCAGCCAAGTCCTAGCGGGGGCCGGGAACACCGGGGAGCTGTTTTTT
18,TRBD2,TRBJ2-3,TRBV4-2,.,CASSQATSGGAVTDTQYF,TGTGCCAGCAGCCAAGCGACTAGCGGGGGGGCGGTAACAGATACGCAGTATTTT
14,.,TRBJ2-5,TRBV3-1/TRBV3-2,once,CASSLRQSQETQYF,TGTGCCAGCAGCCTTCGACAAAGCCAAGAGACCCAGTACTTC
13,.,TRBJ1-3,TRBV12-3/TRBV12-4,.,CASREGSGNTIYF,TGTGCCAGCAGGGAGGGTTCTGGAAACACCATATATTTT
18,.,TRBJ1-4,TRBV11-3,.,CASSFPAGSLATNEKLFF,TGTGCCAGCAGCTTCCCGGCGGGCAGCCTTGCAACTAATGAAAAACTGTTTTTT
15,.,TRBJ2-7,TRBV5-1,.,CASSEGLRGSYEQYF,TGCGCCAGCAGCGAAGGACTGCGGGGCTCCTACGAGCAGTACTTC
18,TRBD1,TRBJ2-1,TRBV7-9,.,CASSSVGGRDRDYNEQFF,TGTGCCAGCAGCTCGGTAGGGGGCCGGGACAGGGACTACAATGAGCAGTTCTTC
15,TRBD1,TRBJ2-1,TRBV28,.,CASSLGTGGRNEQFF,TGTGCCAGCAGCCTCGGGACAGGGGGGAGGAATGAGCAGTTCTTC
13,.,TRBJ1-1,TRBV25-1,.,CASSEWGGSSTFF,TGTGCCAGCAGTGAATGGGGAGGCAGTTCGACTTTCTTT
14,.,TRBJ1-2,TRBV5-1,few,CASSLEWAGNGYTF,TGCGCCAGCAGCCTTGAGTGGGCAGGGAACGGCTACACCTTC
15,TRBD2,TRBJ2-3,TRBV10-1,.,CASSGRGGRTDTQYF,TGCGCCAGCAGTGGCCGGGGGGGCCGTACAGATACGCAGTATTTT
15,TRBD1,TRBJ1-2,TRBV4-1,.,CASSQEGTGTYGYTF,TGCGCCAGCAGCCAAGAAGGGACAGGGACCTATGGCTACACCTTC
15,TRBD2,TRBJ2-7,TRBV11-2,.,CASSEHGGEHYEQYF,TGTGCCAGCAGCGAACACGGGGGGGAGCACTACGAGCAGTACTTC
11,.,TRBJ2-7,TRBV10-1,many,CASRSGDEQYF,TGCGCCAGCAGATCCGGGGACGAGCAGTACTTC
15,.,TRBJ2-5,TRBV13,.,CASSTPQGLGETQYF,TGTGCCAGCAGCACCCCACAGGGATTGGGGGAGACCCAGTACTTC
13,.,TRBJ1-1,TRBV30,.,CAWTSQGSTEAFF,TGTGCCTGGACATCTCAGGGGAGCACTGAAGCTTTCTTT
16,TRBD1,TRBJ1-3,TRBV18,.,CASSPQGQGTGNTIYF,TGTGCCAGCTCACCGCAAGGACAGGGGACAGGAAACACCATATATTTT
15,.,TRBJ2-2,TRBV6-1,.,CASSEPRGGTGELFF,TGTGCCAGCAGTGAACCCAGAGGAGGCACCGGGGAGCTGTTTTTT
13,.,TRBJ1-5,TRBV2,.,CASKPQGIQPQHF,TGTGCCAGCAAGCCCCAGGGGATTCAGCCCCAGCATTTT
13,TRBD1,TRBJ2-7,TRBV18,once,CASSPDRGERQYF,TGTGCCAGCTCACCGGACAGGGGCGAGAGGCAGTACTTC
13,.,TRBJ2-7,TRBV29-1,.,CSVRGDSSYEQYF,TGCAGCGTCCGAGGCGACAGCTCCTACGAGCAGTACTTC
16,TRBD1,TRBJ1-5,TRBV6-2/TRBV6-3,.,CASSYPGGWSNQPQHF,TGTGCCAGCAGTTACCCAGGGGGCTGGAGCAATCAGCCCCAGCATTTT
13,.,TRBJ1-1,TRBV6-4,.,CASSRVANTEAFF,TGTGCCAGCAGCAGGGTCGCGAACACTGAAGCTTTCTTT
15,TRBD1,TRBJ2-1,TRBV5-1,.,CASSWTGRPYNEQFF,TGCGCCAGCAGCTGGACAGGGCGTCCCTACAATGAGCAGTTCTTC
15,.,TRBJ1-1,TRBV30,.,CAWSVAGPRNTEAFF,TGTGCCTGGAGTGTAGCGGGCCCCCGGAACACTGAAGCTTTCTTT
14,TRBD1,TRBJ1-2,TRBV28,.,CASRRDRGAYGYTF,TGTGCCAGCAGGAGAGACAGGGGAGCCTATGGCTACACCTTC
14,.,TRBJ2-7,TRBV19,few,CASSIVPGDYEQYF,TGTGCCAGTAGTATAGTCCCGGGGGACTACGAGCAGTACTTC
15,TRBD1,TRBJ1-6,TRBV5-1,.,CASSPGQGRHSPLHF,TGCGCCAGCAGCCCTGGACAGGGGAGACATTCACCCCTCCACTTT
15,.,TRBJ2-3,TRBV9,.,CASSVDPGVVDTQYF,TGTGCCAGCAGCGTAGATCCAGGTGTAGTGGATACGCAGTATTTT
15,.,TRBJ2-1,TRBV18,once,CASSPQPDYQNEQFF,TGTGCCAGCTCACCACAGCCGGACTACCAAAATGAGCAGTTCTTC
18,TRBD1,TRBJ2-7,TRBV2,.,CASSEWRGGQGLPYEQYF,TGTGCCAGCAGTGAATGGAGGGGGGGACAGGGGCTACCCTACGAGCAGTACTTC
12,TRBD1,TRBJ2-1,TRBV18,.,CASSHRDSEQFF,TGTGCCAGCTCACACCGGGACAGCGAGCAGTTCTTC
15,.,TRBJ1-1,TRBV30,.,CAWNRQDSPGTEAFF,TGTGCCTGGAATAGACAGGACAGCCCGGGCACTGAAGCTTTCTTT
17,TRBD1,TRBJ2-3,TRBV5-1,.,CASSLGSGGAGTDTQYF,TGCGCCAGCAGCTTGGGGTCAGGGGGCGCGGGCACAGATACGCAGTATTTT
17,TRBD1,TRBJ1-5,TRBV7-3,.,CASSLDGTAYSNQPQHF,TGTGCCAGCAGCTTAGACGGGACAGCATATAGCAATCAGCCCCAGCATTTT
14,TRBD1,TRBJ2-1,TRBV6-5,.,CASSGQGGMNEQFF,TGTGCCAGCAGCGGACAGGGGGGTATGAATGAGCAGTTCTTC
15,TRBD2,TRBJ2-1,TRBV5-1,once,CASSPLRGGNNEQFF,TGCGCCAGCAGCCCCCTCCGGGGGGGGAACAATGAGCAGTTCTTC
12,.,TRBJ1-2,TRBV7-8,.,CASSTRGAGYTF,TGTGCCAGCAGCACCCGGGGTGCTGGCTACACCTTC
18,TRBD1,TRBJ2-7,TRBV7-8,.,CASSRPAEGTGEPYEQYF,TGTGCCAGCAGCCGCCCGGCGGAAGGGACAGGGGAGCCTTACGAGCAGTACTTC
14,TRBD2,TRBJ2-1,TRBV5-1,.,CASSLEAGVPEQFF,TGCGCCAGCAGCTTGGAAGCGGGGGTCCCTGAGCAGTTCTTC
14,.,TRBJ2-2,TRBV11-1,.,CASSLALAAGELFF,TGTGCCAGCAGCTTAGCACTAGCAGCCGGGGAGCTGTTTTTT
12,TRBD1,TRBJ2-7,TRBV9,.,CASSAEGAEQYF,TGTGCCAGCAGCGCCGAGGGGGCCGAGCAGTACTTC
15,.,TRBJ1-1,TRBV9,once,CASEPSRGQNTEAFF,TGTGCCAGCGAACCATCCAGGGGACAGAACACTGAAGCTTTCTTT
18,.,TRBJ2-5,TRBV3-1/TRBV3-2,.,CASSHRNLQADLQETQYF,TGTGCCAGCAGCCACCGAAACCTACAAGCGGACCTCCAAGAGACCCAGTACTTC
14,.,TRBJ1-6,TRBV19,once,CASSAGGVSSPLHF,TGTGCCAGTAGTGCGGGGGGGGTTTCTTCACCCCTCCACTTT
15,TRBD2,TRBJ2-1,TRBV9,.,CASSVSGGPGDEQFF,TGTGCCAGCAGCGTAAGCGGGGGCCCAGGGGATGAGCAGTTCTTC
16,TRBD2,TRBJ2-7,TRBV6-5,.,CASSYTQGGGSYEQYF,TGTGCCAGCAGTTACACTCAGGGCGGGGGCTCCTACGAGCAGTACTTC
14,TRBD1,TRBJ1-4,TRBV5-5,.,CASSHGTVNEKLFF,TGTGCCAGCAGCCACGGGACAGTAAATGAAAAACTGTTTTTT
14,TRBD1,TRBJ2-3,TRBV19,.,CASSIEGTGDTQYF,TGTGCCAGTAGTATAGAGGGGACAGGGGATACGCAGTATTTT
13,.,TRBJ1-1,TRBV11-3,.,CASSSRANTEAFF,TGTGCCAGCAGCAGCAGGGCGAACACTGAAGCTTTCTTT
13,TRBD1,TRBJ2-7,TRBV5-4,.,CASSLTGGYEQYF,TGTGCCAGCAGCTTGACAGGGGGCTACGAGCAGTACTTC
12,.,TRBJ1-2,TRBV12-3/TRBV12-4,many,CASSDPGGGYTF,TGTGCCAGCAGTGACCCCGGAGGAGGCTACACCTTC
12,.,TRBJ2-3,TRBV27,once,CASSSFTDTQYF,TGTGCCAGCAGTTCATTTACAGATACGCAGTATTTT
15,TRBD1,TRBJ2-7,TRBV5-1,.,CASSQGAGDGNEQYF,TGCGCCAGCAGCCAGGGGGCAGGGGATGGAAACGAGCAGTACTTC
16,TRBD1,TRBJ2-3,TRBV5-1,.,CASSLAGQGAFSTQYF,TGCGCCAGCAGCTTGGCGGGACAGGGGGCTTTCAGTACGCAGTATTTT
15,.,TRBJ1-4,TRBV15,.,CATSRDRGLSEKLFF,TGTGCCACCAGCAGAGATCGAGGGTTATCTGAAAAACTGTTTTTT
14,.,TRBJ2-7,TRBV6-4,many,CASSEDTGSYEQYF,TGTGCCAGCAGCGAAGACACAGGTTCCTACGAGCAGTACTTC
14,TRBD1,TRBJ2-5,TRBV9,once,CASSAGQGEETQYF,TGTGCCAGCAGCGCGGGACAGGGGGAAGAGACCCAGTACTTC
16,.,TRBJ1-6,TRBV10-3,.,CAISEGRGGHNSPLHF,TGTGCCATCAGTGAGGGCAGGGGTGGTCATAATTCACCCCTCCACTTT